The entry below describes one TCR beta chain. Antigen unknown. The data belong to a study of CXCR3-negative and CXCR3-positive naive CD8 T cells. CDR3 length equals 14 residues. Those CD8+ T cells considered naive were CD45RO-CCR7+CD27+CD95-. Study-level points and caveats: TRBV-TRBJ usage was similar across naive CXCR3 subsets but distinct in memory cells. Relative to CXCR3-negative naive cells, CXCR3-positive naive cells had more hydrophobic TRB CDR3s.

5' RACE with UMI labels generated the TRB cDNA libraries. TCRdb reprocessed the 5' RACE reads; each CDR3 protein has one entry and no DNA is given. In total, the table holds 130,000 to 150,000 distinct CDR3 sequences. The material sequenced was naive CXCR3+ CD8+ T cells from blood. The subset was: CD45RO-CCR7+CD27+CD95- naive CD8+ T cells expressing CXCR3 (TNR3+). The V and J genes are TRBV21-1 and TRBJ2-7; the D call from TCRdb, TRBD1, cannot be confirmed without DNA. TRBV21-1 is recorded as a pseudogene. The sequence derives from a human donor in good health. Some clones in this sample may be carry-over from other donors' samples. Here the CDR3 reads CASSTGDGAYEQYF.